A few counts support the clone carrying this T cell receptor (beta chain). Its antigen is not known. Trimming pared 4 bases from V and 5 bases from J, leaving 11 bases between. The CDR3 is made up of 13 amino acids. Germline V gives CDR1 MGHRA, CDR2 YSYEKL. The donors were part of the validation cohort of fewer than 150 subjects. That cohort was separate from the first cohort, which comprised 666 subjects. This sample was included in a study of cytomegalovirus exposure and HLA in healthy donors. Study summary: A subsequent analysis stated that the 120 validation repertoires were run on the same platform as the approximately 700 first-cohort repertoires. Study outcomes and limitations: Reported results showed that the classifier diagnosed cytomegalovirus status with high specificity and sensitivity. A later analysis found first-cohort TCR clusters tended to co-occur in the 90 to 150 validation repertoires.

The repertoire was sequenced with immunoSEQ multiplex PCR; TCRdb's copy has only in-frame clones and lacks some. The table records about 73,000 clones, 95% of them present only once. Sequencing was carried out using PBMCs. The TCR sequence derives from a man between 18 and 29 years old in good health and CMV-seronegative. The rearrangement uses TRBV4-1 and TRBJ1-1, with D maybe TRBD1 (5 bases). CDR3 sequence: CASSPPGLTEAFF. Written as DNA, the CDR3 is TGCGCCAGCAGCCCCCCAGGGTTAACTGAAGCTTTCTTT.